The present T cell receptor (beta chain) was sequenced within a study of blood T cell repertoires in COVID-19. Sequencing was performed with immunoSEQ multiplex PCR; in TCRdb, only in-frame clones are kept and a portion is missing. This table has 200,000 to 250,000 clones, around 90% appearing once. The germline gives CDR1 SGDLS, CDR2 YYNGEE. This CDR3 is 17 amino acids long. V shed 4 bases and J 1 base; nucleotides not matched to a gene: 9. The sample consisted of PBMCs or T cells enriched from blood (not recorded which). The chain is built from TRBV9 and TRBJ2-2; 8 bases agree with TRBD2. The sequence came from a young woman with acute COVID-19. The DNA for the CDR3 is TGTGCCAGCAGCCCCACTACGGGGGGGGTGAACACCGGGGAGCTGTTTTTT. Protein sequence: CASSPTTGGVNTGELFF.